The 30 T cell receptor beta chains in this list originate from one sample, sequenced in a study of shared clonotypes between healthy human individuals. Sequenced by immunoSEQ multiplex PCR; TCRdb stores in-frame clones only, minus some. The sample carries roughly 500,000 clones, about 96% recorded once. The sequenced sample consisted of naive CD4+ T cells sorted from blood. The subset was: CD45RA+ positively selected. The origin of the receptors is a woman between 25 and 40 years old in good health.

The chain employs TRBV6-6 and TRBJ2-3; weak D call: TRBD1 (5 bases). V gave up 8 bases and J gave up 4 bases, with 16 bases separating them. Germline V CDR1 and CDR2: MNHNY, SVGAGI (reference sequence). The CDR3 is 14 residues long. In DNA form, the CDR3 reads TGTGCCAGCTCCATGGGCAGGGCCTCAGATACGCAGTATTTT. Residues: CASSMGRASDTQYF.

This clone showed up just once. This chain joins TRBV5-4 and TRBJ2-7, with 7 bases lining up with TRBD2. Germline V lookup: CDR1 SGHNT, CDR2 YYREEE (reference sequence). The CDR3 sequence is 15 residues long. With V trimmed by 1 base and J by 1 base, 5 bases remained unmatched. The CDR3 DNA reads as TGTGCCAGCAGCTTGCCGGGAGGTGCGTCCTACGAGCAGTACTTC. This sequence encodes CASSLPGGASYEQYF.

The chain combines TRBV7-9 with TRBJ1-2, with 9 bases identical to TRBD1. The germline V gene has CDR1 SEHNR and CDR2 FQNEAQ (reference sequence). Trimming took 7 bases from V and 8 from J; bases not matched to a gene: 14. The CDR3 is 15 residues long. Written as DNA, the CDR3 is TGTGCCAGCACGCATTTCAACAGGGGGCTACGAGGCTACACCTTC. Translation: CASTHFNRGLRGYTF.

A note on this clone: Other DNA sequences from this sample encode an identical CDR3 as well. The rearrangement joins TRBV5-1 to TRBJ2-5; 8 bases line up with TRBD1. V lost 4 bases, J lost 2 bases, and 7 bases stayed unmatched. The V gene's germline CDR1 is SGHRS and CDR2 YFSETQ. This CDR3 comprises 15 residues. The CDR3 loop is CASSPGQVLQETQYF. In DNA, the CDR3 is TGCGCCAGCAGCCCGGGACAGGTTCTACAAGAGACCCAGTACTTC.

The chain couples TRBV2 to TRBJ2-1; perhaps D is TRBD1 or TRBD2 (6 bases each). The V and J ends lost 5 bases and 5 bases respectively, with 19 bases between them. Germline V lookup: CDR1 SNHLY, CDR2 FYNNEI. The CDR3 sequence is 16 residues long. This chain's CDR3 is CASSYGQTPGDNEQFF. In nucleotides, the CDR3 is TGTGCCAGCAGTTACGGACAGACCCCGGGGGACAATGAGCAGTTCTTC.

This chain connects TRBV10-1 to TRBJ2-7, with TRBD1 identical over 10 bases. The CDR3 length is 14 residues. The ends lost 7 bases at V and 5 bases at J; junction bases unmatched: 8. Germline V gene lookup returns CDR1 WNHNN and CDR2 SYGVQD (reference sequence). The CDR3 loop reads CASKQGQGWNEQYF. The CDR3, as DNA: TGCGCCAGCAAACAGGGACAGGGGTGGAACGAGCAGTACTTC.

The CDR3 sequence: CASSPSERRANEQFF. The CDR3 DNA reads TGCGCCAGCAGCCCCTCGGAGCGGCGGGCCAATGAGCAGTTCTTC. This chain connects TRBV5-1 to TRBJ2-1, with D perhaps matching TRBD2 (5 bases). CDR1 is SGHRS and CDR2 is YFSETQ in the germline V gene. The CDR3 consists of 15 residues. V gave up 4 bases and J gave up 6 bases, with 17 bases separating them.

The CDR3 DNA reads as TGTGCCAGTAGTCAAAGCGGGAATACCTACAATGAGCAGTTCTTC. Its translation: CASSQSGNTYNEQFF. The chain links TRBV19 to TRBJ2-1; 7 nucleotides line up with TRBD2. Germline CDR1 reads LNHDA; CDR2 reads SQIVND (reference sequence). The CDR3 extends over 15 amino acids. Unmatched junction bases numbered 6, after V lost 5 bases and J lost 2 bases.

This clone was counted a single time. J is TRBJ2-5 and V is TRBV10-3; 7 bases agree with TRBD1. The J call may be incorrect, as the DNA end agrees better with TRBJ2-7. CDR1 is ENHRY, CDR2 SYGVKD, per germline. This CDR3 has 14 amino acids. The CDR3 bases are TGTGCCATCAGGGACAGGTCAAGCTCCTACGAGCAGTACTTC. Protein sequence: CAIRDRSSSYEQYF.

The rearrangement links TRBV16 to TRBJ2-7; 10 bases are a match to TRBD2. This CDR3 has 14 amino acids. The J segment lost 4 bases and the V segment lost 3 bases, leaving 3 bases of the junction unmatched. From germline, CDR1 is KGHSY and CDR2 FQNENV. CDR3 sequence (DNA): TGTGCCAGCAGCCAGGAGCGGGAGGGGTACGAGCAGTACTTC. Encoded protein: CASSQEREGYEQYF.

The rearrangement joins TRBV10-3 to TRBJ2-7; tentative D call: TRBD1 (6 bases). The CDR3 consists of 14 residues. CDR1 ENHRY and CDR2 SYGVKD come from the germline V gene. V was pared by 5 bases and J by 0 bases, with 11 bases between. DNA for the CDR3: TGTGCCATCAGTACCGACAGGTTCTCCTACGAGCAGTACTTC. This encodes CAISTDRFSYEQYF.

CDR3 protein: CASSWTGSSGANVLTF. DNA for the CDR3: TGTGCCAGCAGCTGGACAGGGAGCTCTGGGGCCAACGTCCTGACTTTC. V gene TRBV5-6 combines with J gene TRBJ2-6; the match to TRBD1 covers 8 bases. CDR3 length equals 16 residues. Per germline, CDR1 SGHDT and CDR2 YYEEEE. J gave up 0 bases and V 3 bases, and 2 bases lay outside the gene matches.

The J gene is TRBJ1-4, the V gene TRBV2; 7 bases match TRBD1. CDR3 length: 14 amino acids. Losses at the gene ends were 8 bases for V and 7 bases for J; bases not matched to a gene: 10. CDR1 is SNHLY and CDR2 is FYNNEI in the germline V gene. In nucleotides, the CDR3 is TGTGCCAGCTCACGGGGGCAGGGGGGTGAAAAACTGTTTTTT. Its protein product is CASSRGQGGEKLFF.

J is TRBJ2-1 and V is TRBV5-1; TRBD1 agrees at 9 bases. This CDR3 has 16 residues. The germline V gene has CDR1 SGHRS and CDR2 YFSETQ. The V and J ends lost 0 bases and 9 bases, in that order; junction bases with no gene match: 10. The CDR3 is CASSLGSGQGGGEQFF. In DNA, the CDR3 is TGCGCCAGCAGCTTGGGATCGGGACAGGGTGGGGGTGAGCAGTTCTTC.

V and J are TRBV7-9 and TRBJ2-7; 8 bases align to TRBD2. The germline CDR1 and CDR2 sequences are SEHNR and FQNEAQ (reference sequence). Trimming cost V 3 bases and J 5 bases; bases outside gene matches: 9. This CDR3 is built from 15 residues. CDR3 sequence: CASSLSSGKIHEQYF. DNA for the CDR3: TGTGCCAGCAGCTTGAGTAGCGGGAAAATCCACGAGCAGTACTTC. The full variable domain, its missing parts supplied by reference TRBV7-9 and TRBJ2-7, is DTGVSQNPRHKITKRGQNVTFRCDPISEHNRLYWYRQTLGQGPEFLTYFQNEAQLEKSRLLSDRFSAERPKGSFSTLEIQRTEQGDSAMYLCASSLSSGKIHEQYFGPGTRLTVT.

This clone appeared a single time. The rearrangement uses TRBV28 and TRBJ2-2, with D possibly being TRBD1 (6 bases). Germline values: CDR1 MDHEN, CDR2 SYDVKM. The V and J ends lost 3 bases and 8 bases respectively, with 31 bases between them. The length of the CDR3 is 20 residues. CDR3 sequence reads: CASSLPPSSWGQGSRGELFF. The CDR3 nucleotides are TGTGCCAGCAGTTTGCCCCCGAGTTCGTGGGGTCAGGGGTCGAGGGGGGAGCTGTTTTTT.

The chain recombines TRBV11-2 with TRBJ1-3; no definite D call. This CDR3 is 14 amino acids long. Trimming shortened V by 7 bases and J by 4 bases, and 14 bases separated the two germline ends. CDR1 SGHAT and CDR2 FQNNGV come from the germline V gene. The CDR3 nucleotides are TGTGCCAGCACCAAAGGCAGGACGGGAAACACCATATATTTT. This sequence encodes CASTKGRTGNTIYF.

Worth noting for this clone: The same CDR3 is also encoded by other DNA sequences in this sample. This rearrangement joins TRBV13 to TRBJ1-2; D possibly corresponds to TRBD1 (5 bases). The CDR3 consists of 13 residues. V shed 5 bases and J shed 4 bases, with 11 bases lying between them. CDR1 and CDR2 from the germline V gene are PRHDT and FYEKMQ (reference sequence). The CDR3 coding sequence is TGTGCCAGCAGCCGGGACTCATTCTATGGCTACACCTTC. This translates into CASSRDSFYGYTF.

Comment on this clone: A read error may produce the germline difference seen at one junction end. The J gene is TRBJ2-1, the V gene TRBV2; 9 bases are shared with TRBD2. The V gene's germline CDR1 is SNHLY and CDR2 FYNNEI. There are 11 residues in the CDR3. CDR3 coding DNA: TGTGCCAGCAGTGATAGCGGGAGCTCCGTCTTC. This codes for CASSDSGSSVF.

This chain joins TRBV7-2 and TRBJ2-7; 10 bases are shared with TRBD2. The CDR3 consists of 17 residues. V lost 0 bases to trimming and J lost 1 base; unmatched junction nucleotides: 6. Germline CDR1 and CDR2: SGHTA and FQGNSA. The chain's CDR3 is CASSLARSGRASYEQYF. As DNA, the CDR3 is TGTGCCAGCAGCTTAGCGCGGAGCGGGAGGGCATCCTACGAGCAGTACTTC. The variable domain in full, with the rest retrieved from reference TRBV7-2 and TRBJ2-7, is GAGVSQSPSNKVTEKGKDVELRCDPISGHTALYWYRQSLGQGLEFLIYFQGNSAPDKSGLPSDRFSAERTGGSVSTLTIQRTQQEDSAVYLCASSLARSGRASYEQYFGPGTRLTVT.

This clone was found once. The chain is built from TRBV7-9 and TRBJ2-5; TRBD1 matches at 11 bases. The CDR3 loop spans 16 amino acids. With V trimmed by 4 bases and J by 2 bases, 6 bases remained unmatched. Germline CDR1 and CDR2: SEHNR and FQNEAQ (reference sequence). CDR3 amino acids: CASSSGQGVMQETQYF. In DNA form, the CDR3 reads TGTGCCAGCAGCTCGGGACAGGGGGTTATGCAAGAGACCCAGTACTTC. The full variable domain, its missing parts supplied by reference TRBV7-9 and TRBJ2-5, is DTGVSQNPRHKITKRGQNVTFRCDPISEHNRLYWYRQTLGQGPEFLTYFQNEAQLEKSRLLSDRFSAERPKGSFSTLEIQRTEQGDSAMYLCASSSGQGVMQETQYFGPGTRLLVL.

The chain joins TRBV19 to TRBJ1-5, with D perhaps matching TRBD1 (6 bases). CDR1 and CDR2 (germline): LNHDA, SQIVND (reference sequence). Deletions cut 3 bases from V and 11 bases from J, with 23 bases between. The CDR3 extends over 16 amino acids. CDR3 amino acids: CASSIEVGQWVTAQHF. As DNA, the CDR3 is TGTGCCAGTAGTATTGAAGTCGGACAGTGGGTAACGGCCCAGCATTTT.

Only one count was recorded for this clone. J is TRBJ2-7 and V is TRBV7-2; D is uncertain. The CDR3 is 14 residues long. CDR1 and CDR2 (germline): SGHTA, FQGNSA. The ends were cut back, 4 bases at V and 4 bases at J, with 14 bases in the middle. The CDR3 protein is CASSSPPYQYEQYF. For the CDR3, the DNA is TGTGCCAGCAGCTCCCCCCCATACCAATACGAGCAGTACTTC.

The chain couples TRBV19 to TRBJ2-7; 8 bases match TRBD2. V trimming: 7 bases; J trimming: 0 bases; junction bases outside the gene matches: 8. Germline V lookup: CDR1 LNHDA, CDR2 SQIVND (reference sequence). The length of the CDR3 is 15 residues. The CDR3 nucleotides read TGTGCCAGTAATCCGGGAGGGGACCCCTCCTACGAGCAGTACTTC. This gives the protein CASNPGGDPSYEQYF. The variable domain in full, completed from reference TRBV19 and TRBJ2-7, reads DGGITQSPKYLFRKEGQNVTLSCEQNLNHDAMYWYRQDPGQGLRLIYYSQIVNDFQKGDIAEGYSVSREKKESFPLTVTSAQKNPTAFYLCASNPGGDPSYEQYFGPGTRLTVT.

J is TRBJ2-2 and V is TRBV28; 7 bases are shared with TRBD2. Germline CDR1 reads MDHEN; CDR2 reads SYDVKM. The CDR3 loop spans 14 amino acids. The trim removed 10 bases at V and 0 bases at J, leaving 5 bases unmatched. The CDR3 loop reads CATWGGSNTGELFF. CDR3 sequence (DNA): TGTGCCACCTGGGGGGGGTCGAACACCGGGGAGCTGTTTTTT. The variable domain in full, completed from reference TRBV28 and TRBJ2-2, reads DVKVTQSSRYLVKRTGEKVFLECVQDMDHENMFWYRQDPGLGLRLIYFSYDVKMKEKGDIPEGYSVSREKKERFSLILESASTNQTSMYLCATWGGSNTGELFFGEGSRLTVL.

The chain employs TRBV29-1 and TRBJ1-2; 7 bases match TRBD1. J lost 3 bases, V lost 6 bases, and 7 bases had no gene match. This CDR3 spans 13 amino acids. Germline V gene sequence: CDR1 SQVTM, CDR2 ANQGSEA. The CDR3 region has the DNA TGCAGCGTGCGACAGGGCCTAGACTATGGCTACACCTTC. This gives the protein CSVRQGLDYGYTF.

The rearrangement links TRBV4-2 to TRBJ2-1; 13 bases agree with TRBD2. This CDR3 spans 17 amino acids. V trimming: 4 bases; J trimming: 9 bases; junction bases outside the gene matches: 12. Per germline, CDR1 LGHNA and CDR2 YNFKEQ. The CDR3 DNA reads TGTGCCAGCAGCCGTAGGACTAGCGGGAGTTTTACCGGTGAGCAGTTCTTC. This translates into CASSRRTSGSFTGEQFF.

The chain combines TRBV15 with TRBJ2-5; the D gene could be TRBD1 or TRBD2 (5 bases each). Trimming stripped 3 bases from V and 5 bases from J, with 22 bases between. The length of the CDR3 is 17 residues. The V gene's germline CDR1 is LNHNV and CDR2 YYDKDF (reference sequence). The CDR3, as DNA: TGTGCCACCAGCAGGGATGCCGGGACCCCCGTTCCTGAGACCCAGTACTTC. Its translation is CATSRDAGTPVPETQYF.

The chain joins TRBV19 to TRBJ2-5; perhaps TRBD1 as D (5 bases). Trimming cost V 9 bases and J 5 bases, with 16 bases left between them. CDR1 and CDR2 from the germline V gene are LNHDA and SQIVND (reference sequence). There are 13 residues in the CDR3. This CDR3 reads CASRRTPGETQYF. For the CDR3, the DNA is TGTGCCAGCCGGCGCACACCAGGGGAGACCCAGTACTTC.

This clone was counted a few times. CDR3 residues: CASSLRDTSLIPGNTIYF. CDR3 nucleotide sequence: TGCGCCAGCAGCCTTCGGGACACCTCATTAATCCCTGGAAACACCATATATTTT. This sequence joins TRBV4-1 and TRBJ1-3; the D gene is possibly TRBD1 (6 bases). Trimming shortened V by 4 bases and J by 2 bases, and 21 bases separated the two germline ends. The germline V gene has CDR1 MGHRA and CDR2 YSYEKL. CDR3 length equals 18 residues.